The 9 T cell receptor beta chains presented below share a single source sample, sequenced in a study of cytomegalovirus exposure and HLA in healthy donors (dated by TCRdb to the late 2010s). The protocol used for the library was the immunoSEQ multiplex PCR assay. For the multiplex PCR, a mixture combining 60 forward primers for TCR Vbeta segments and 13 reverse primers for TCR Jbeta segments was used. The table was pulled from immuneACCESS by TCRdb, which kept in-frame rearrangements only. Such tables lose some clones; where checked, under half of the loss comes from unresolved V genes, and the rest has no known cause. This sample holds 220,000 or so clones; roughly 75% were observed only once. The biggest ten clones account for 1.8% of the sample. Material: PBMCs. The receptors here all came from a woman in her thirties in good health and CMV-seronegative.

This clone came up once. The V and J genes are TRBV11-2 and TRBJ2-6, with D possibly being TRBD2 (7 bases). CDR1 is SGHAT, CDR2 FQNNGV, per germline. The CDR3 is 18 residues long. The V gene lost 5 bases and the J gene lost 2 bases, with 19 bases spanning the gap. In DNA, the CDR3 is TGTGCCAGCAGCCACGTCTATAGGGGGGGAACTGGGGCCAACGTCCTGACTTTC. Its protein product is CASSHVYRGGTGANVLTF.

This clone showed up just once. The chain recombines TRBV5-1 with TRBJ2-5, with 8 nucleotides matching TRBD2. This CDR3 contains 14 residues. Per the germline V gene, CDR1 is SGHRS and CDR2 is YFSETQ. After removal of 4 bases from V and 4 bases from J, the junction contained 6 bases not matched to a gene. CDR3 amino acids: CASSVREGRETQYF. In nucleotides, the CDR3 is TGCGCCAGCAGCGTTCGGGAGGGCCGAGAGACCCAGTACTTC.

V gene TRBV15 combines with J gene TRBJ1-1; 10 nucleotides line up with TRBD1. The V and J ends lost 3 bases and 0 bases, in that order; junction bases with no gene match: 4. Germline lookup yields CDR1 LNHNV and CDR2 YYDKDF (reference sequence). This CDR3 contains 16 residues. CDR3 nucleotide sequence: TGTGCCACCAGCAGCCCGGACAGGGGGATGAACACTGAAGCTTTCTTT. Protein product: CATSSPDRGMNTEAFF.

CDR3 in amino acids: CASSYSGGEAFF. The CDR3 DNA follows: TGTGCCAGCAGTTACTCGGGCGGGGAAGCTTTCTTT. This chain joins TRBV6-5 and TRBJ1-1; D remains ambiguous. Deletions cut 0 bases from V and 8 bases from J, with 7 bases between. Germline V gives CDR1 MNHEY, CDR2 SVGAGI. The CDR3 runs to 12 residues.

The J gene is TRBJ1-2, the V gene TRBV5-6; 11 bases match TRBD1. V was pared by 4 bases and J by 5 bases, with 7 bases of the junction left unmatched. CDR3 length: 15 amino acids. Germline CDR1 and CDR2: SGHDT and YYEEEE. The CDR3: CASSGGTGGQYGYTF. The CDR3 nucleotides are TGTGCCAGCAGCGGGGGGACAGGGGGGCAGTATGGCTACACCTTC.

This clone appeared a few times. V and J are TRBV7-9 and TRBJ2-7, with TRBD1 matching 7 bases. CDR3 length equals 12 residues. With 5 bases clipped from V and 4 bases from J, the junction kept 2 bases outside the gene matches. Per the germline V gene, CDR1 is SEHNR and CDR2 is FQNEAQ (reference sequence). Here the CDR3 DNA reads TGTGCCAGCAGCGAGACAGGGTACGAGCAGTACTTC. Translated, it gives CASSETGYEQYF.

The V call is TRBV19, the J call TRBJ1-1; TRBD1 aligns across 8 bases. Germline V gene lookup returns CDR1 LNHDA and CDR2 SQIVND (reference sequence). Losses at the gene ends were 5 bases for V and 5 bases for J; bases not matched to a gene: 10. This CDR3 contains 15 residues. This CDR3 reads CASSETGGAWTEAFF. DNA for the CDR3: TGTGCCAGTAGTGAAACAGGGGGGGCTTGGACTGAAGCTTTCTTT. Full variable domain (missing parts from reference TRBV19 and TRBJ1-1): DGGITQSPKYLFRKEGQNVTLSCEQNLNHDAMYWYRQDPGQGLRLIYYSQIVNDFQKGDIAEGYSVSREKKESFPLTVTSAQKNPTAFYLCASSETGGAWTEAFFGQGTRLTVV.

J is TRBJ1-2 and V is TRBV27; D is unclear. Trimming took 4 bases from V and 0 from J, leaving 9 bases between them. CDR1 is MNHEY, CDR2 SMNVEV, per germline (reference sequence). CDR3 size: 14 residues. CDR3 residues: CASSSAGPNYGYTF. CDR3 DNA sequence: TGTGCCAGCAGTTCCGCGGGCCCTAACTATGGCTACACCTTC.

The chain has TRBV7-8 and TRBJ1-1; D is unresolved. Trimming cost V 1 base and J 3 bases, with 12 bases left between them. Germline CDR1 is SGHVS and CDR2 is FQNEAQ. The length of the CDR3 is 15 residues. This chain's CDR3 is CASSLGGSRDTEAFF. The CDR3 DNA reads as TGTGCCAGCAGCTTAGGAGGTTCGAGGGACACTGAAGCTTTCTTT.